This T cell receptor (beta chain) was obtained from a study of T cell responses to AZD1222 COVID-19 vaccine. Germline V gives CDR1 SGHTA, CDR2 FQGNSA. The CDR3 sequence is 14 residues long. V lost 4 bases and J lost 3, with 13 bases in between. Assay: immunoSEQ multiplex PCR; the TCRdb copy retains only in-frame clones and omits some. The sample lists over 150,000 clones, roughly 93% occurring once. The V gene is TRBV7-2, the J gene TRBJ2-7; a possible D gene is TRBD2 (7 bases). The source was peripheral blood, collected 28 days after the second dose of the MenACWY control vaccine. The receptor was isolated from an adult who received the MenACWY meningococcal vaccine as a control. CDR3 residues: CASSSRGAFYEQYF. CDR3 in DNA: TGTGCCAGCAGCTCCCGGGGGGCCTTCTACGAGCAGTACTTC. The full variable domain, its missing parts supplied by reference TRBV7-2 and TRBJ2-7, is GAGVSQSPSNKVTEKGKDVELRCDPISGHTALYWYRQSLGQGLEFLIYFQGNSAPDKSGLPSDRFSAERTGGSVSTLTIQRTQQEDSAVYLCASSSRGAFYEQYFGPGTRLTVT.